The 27 T cell receptor beta chains in this list originate from one sample, sequenced in a study of CD8 T cells in Susac syndrome. RNA totalling roughly 0.45 to 1 ug underwent reverse transcription with random hexamers. MiXCR, applied by TCRdb to the immunoSEQ multiplex PCR reads, yields one record per CDR3 protein. The sample holds approximately 200,000 distinct CDR3 sequences, nearly 95% seen once. Sequenced input: CD4+ T cells from PBMCs. These receptors originate from a human donor with multiple sclerosis.

CDR3 nucleotides: TGTGCCAGCAGTTCCCAGGGGGTCAGGACAGATACGCAGTATTTT. This codes for CASSSQGVRTDTQYF. This chain connects TRBV7-3 to TRBJ2-3; TRBD1 aligns across 7 bases. Germline CDR1 SGHTA, CDR2 FQGTGA. The CDR3 runs to 15 residues. J was trimmed by 3 bases and V by 6 bases; bases with no gene match: 9.

J is TRBJ2-6 and V is TRBV7-9, with D possibly being TRBD1 (6 bases). In germline, CDR1 is SEHNR, CDR2 FQNEAQ (reference sequence). This CDR3 contains 15 residues. The germline V and J ends were trimmed by 5 bases and 6 bases, with 14 bases remaining between them. CDR3 residues: CASSPGQHLANVLTF. CDR3 nucleotide sequence: TGTGCCAGCAGCCCCGGACAGCACCTGGCCAACGTCCTGACTTTC.

The rearrangement uses TRBV11-1 and TRBJ2-7, with 7 bases lining up with TRBD2. The junction had 13 bases not matched to a gene; V was cut back by 5 bases and J by 0 bases. The CDR3 runs to 17 residues. In germline, CDR1 is SGHAT, CDR2 FQDESV (reference sequence). CDR3 protein: CASSLQMGGPSSYEQYF. CDR3 sequence (DNA): TGTGCCAGCAGCCTCCAAATGGGAGGGCCGTCCTCCTACGAGCAGTACTTC. Full variable domain (remainder filled in from reference TRBV11-1 and TRBJ2-7): EAEVAQSPRYKITEKSQAVAFWCDPISGHATLYWYRQILGQGPELLVQFQDESVVDDSQLPKDRFSAERLKGVDSTLKIQPAELGDSAMYLCASSLQMGGPSSYEQYFGPGTRLTVT.

The chain joins TRBV7-3 to TRBJ2-7; 7 nucleotides align to TRBD1. With V trimmed by 4 bases and J by 8 bases, 11 bases remained unmatched. The length of the CDR3 is 14 residues. Germline CDR1 SGHTA, CDR2 FQGTGA. The CDR3 bases are TGTGCCAGCAGCTCCACTGGTCGGGACAGTAAGCAGTACTTC. Translated, it gives CASSSTGRDSKQYF.

The chain has TRBV5-4 and TRBJ1-2; D is unclear. The CDR3 has 16 amino acids. Germline V gene lookup returns CDR1 SGHNT and CDR2 YYREEE (reference sequence). Trimming took 5 bases from V and 6 from J, leaving 23 bases between them. The CDR3 DNA reads as TGTGCCAGCAGTCCTCCTAGTAGGGCAGGAGTCGATGGCTACACCTTC. Residues: CASSPPSRAGVDGYTF.

The chain carries TRBV5-1 and TRBJ2-5, with TRBD2 matching 13 bases. Per the germline V gene, CDR1 is SGHRS and CDR2 is YFSETQ. Trimming removed 4 bases from V and 1 base from J; junction bases left unmatched: 4. This CDR3 contains 16 residues. The CDR3 is CASSGTSGTIQETQYF. The CDR3 DNA is TGCGCCAGCAGCGGGACTAGCGGGACTATCCAAGAGACCCAGTACTTC.

The chain recombines TRBV18 with TRBJ2-3; D uncertain. The germline V gene has CDR1 KGHSH and CDR2 LQKENI. This CDR3 spans 16 amino acids. V lost 2 bases, J lost 7 bases, and 19 bases lay in between. The CDR3 bases are TGTGCCAGCTCACCATCCTTGAGGCCTTCTCAGAATACGCAGTATTTT. Amino acid sequence: CASSPSLRPSQNTQYF.

V gene TRBV19 combines with J gene TRBJ1-2; no clear D. This CDR3 is 14 amino acids long. Trimming shortened V by 0 bases and J by 6 bases, and 11 bases separated the two germline ends. The germline gives CDR1 LNHDA, CDR2 SQIVND (reference sequence). This CDR3 reads CASSIDRTGNGYTF. In DNA form, the CDR3 reads TGTGCCAGTAGTATAGATCGAACTGGAAATGGCTACACCTTC.

The chain is built from TRBV5-1 and TRBJ1-1; the D is unclear. Germline-derived CDR1 and CDR2 are SGHRS and YFSETQ. The V gene lost 3 bases and the J gene lost 9 bases, with 15 bases spanning the gap. The CDR3 runs 13 residues. Here the CDR3 reads CASSSGETGKAFF. The CDR3 coding sequence is TGCGCCAGCAGCTCGGGAGAGACCGGAAAAGCTTTCTTT.

J is TRBJ1-3 and V is TRBV15; 7 bases align to TRBD1. CDR1 LNHNV and CDR2 YYDKDF come from the germline V gene (reference sequence). This CDR3 has 15 amino acids. J lost 2 bases, V lost 5 bases, and 6 bases had no gene match. Written as DNA, the CDR3 is TGTGCCACCAGCTTGACAGGGTCACCTGGAAACACCATATATTTT. Encoded protein: CATSLTGSPGNTIYF.

The chain couples TRBV12-3 or TRBV12-4 to TRBJ1-1; the match to TRBD1 covers 7 bases. CDR3 length: 13 residues. Losses at the gene ends were 7 bases for V and 4 bases for J; bases not matched to a gene: 6. Here the CDR3 reads CASIRTGGTEAFF. The DNA of the CDR3 is TGTGCCAGCATCCGGACAGGCGGCACTGAAGCTTTCTTT.

The gene calls are TRBV6-6 and TRBJ2-7; tentative D call: TRBD1 (5 bases). Trimming took 8 bases from V and 0 from J, leaving 17 bases between them. The germline CDR1 and CDR2 sequences are MNHNY and SVGAGI (reference sequence). The CDR3 consists of 15 residues. The CDR3 sequence is CASLSPGSLSYEQYF. CDR3 sequence (DNA): TGTGCCAGCCTCTCCCCAGGGTCTCTCTCCTACGAGCAGTACTTC.

The genes are TRBV10-3 and TRBJ2-5, with D possibly being TRBD1 or TRBD2 (5 bases each). CDR3 size: 12 residues. The germline gives CDR1 ENHRY, CDR2 SYGVKD. V was pared by 9 bases and J by 2 bases, with 10 bases between. CDR3 in amino acids: CAIRDDQETQYF. The CDR3 DNA follows: TGTGCCATTCGGGACGATCAAGAGACCCAGTACTTC.

The rearrangement uses TRBV20-1 and TRBJ2-7; a weak D match, TRBD2 (5 bases). The V end was cut by 1 base, the J end by 6 bases, with 13 bases between. CDR3 length equals 13 residues. CDR1 and CDR2 (germline): DFQATT, SNEGSKA (reference sequence). CDR3 loop: CSARAAASGEQYF. The CDR3 DNA is TGCAGTGCTAGAGCGGCCGCCAGCGGCGAGCAGTACTTC.

The chain employs TRBV29-1 and TRBJ1-1; D ambiguous. CDR1 is SQVTM, CDR2 ANQGSEA, per germline. This CDR3 has 12 amino acids. Trimming left V 4 bases short and J 5 bases short, with 11 bases between. This CDR3 reads CSVGERGTEAFF. The CDR3 bases are TGCAGCGTTGGAGAACGGGGAACTGAAGCTTTCTTT. Together with reference TRBV29-1 and TRBJ1-1, the CDR3 gives the full variable domain: SAVISQKPSRDICQRGTSLTIQCQVDSQVTMMFWYRQQPGQSLTLIATANQGSEATYESGFVIDKFPISRPNLTFSTLTVSNMSPEDSSIYLCSVGERGTEAFFGQGTRLTVV.

This rearrangement joins TRBV20-1 to TRBJ1-3; D gene ambiguous. V was pared by 3 bases and J by 0 bases, with 12 bases between. Germline V gene lookup returns CDR1 DFQATT and CDR2 SNEGSKA (reference sequence). The CDR3 extends over 15 amino acids. CDR3 region: CSASRRPHSGNTIYF. For the CDR3, the DNA is TGCAGTGCTAGCCGCCGACCGCACTCTGGAAACACCATATATTTT.

The count of this clonotype is one. The V gene is TRBV29-1, the J gene TRBJ2-5; maybe TRBD1 (6 bases). Trimming pared 6 bases from V and 5 bases from J, leaving 19 bases between. Germline CDR1 reads SQVTM; CDR2 reads ANQGSEA. CDR3 size: 14 residues. CDR3 sequence reads: CSVKQGRTSETQYF. The CDR3, as DNA: TGCAGCGTCAAACAGGGCCGGACGAGCGAGACCCAGTACTTC.

This chain uses TRBV29-1 with TRBJ2-5, with 7 positions matching TRBD1. Germline-derived CDR1 and CDR2 are SQVTM and ANQGSEA. CDR3 length equals 13 residues. V shed 4 bases, J shed 4 bases, and the junction held 6 bases outside the gene matches. CDR3 sequence reads: CSVGGQWRETQYF. As DNA, the CDR3 is TGCAGCGTTGGGGGACAGTGGCGAGAGACCCAGTACTTC.

The V gene is TRBV29-1, the J gene TRBJ2-7; no reliable D call. The germline V gene has CDR1 SQVTM and CDR2 ANQGSEA. CDR3 length equals 13 residues. V was shortened by 7 bases and J by 5 bases, with 18 bases between the two germline ends. CDR3 bases: TGCAGCGCCTTTTCGCCCGTCGCTCACGAGCAGTACTTC. This translates into CSAFSPVAHEQYF.

The genes are TRBV20-1 and TRBJ2-5; 7 nucleotides agree with TRBD1. The CDR3 has 14 residues. With V trimmed by 3 bases and J by 2 bases, 6 bases remained unmatched. Germline loops: CDR1 DFQATT, CDR2 SNEGSKA (reference sequence). The CDR3: CSASEGASQETQYF. The CDR3 DNA follows: TGCAGTGCTAGCGAGGGGGCATCACAAGAGACCCAGTACTTC.

The J gene is TRBJ1-3, the V gene TRBV9; tentative D call: TRBD1 (6 bases). V dropped 0 bases and J dropped 4 bases, with 20 bases sitting between them. The CDR3 is 18 residues long. Germline-derived CDR1 and CDR2 are SGDLS and YYNGEE. Written as DNA, the CDR3 is TGTGCCAGCAGCGTAGCTACCGGAGGGACATATCAAGGAAACACCATATATTTT. It translates to CASSVATGGTYQGNTIYF.

The chain couples TRBV5-1 to TRBJ2-5, with 7 bases fitting TRBD1. Trimming at V came to 0 bases and at J to 2 bases, leaving 7 bases not matched to a gene. The CDR3 length is 16 residues. Germline-derived CDR1 and CDR2 are SGHRS and YFSETQ. The CDR3 DNA follows: TGCGCCAGCAGCTTGGGACCTTCAGGGGGACAAGAGACCCAGTACTTC. Amino acid sequence: CASSLGPSGGQETQYF.

The chain recombines TRBV20-1 with TRBJ2-4; 14 bases match TRBD2. Germline CDR1 and CDR2: DFQATT and SNEGSKA (reference sequence). The CDR3 totals 19 residues. Losses at the gene ends were 0 bases for V and 1 base for J; bases not matched to a gene: 8. The CDR3 spells CSAREGLAGVGTAKNIQYF. CDR3 in DNA: TGCAGTGCTAGAGAGGGACTAGCGGGAGTGGGTACGGCCAAAAACATTCAGTACTTC.

The chain combines TRBV20-1 with TRBJ2-1; D is uncertain. This CDR3 is built from 12 residues. Per germline, CDR1 DFQATT and CDR2 SNEGSKA (reference sequence). V was shortened by 5 bases and J by 5 bases, with 10 bases between the two germline ends. CDR3 protein: CSALDGDNEQFF. CDR3 in DNA: TGCAGTGCTTTGGACGGTGACAATGAGCAGTTCTTC.

This chain connects TRBV5-6 to TRBJ2-1; 12 bases agree with TRBD1. CDR3 length: 14 residues. Germline V gene sequence: CDR1 SGHDT, CDR2 YYEEEE. With 4 bases clipped from V and 12 bases from J, the junction kept 8 bases outside the gene matches. The CDR3 loop is CASSPRDRGPGQFF. The DNA for the CDR3 is TGTGCCAGCAGCCCCCGGGACAGGGGGCCAGGGCAGTTCTTC.

This clonotype has just a few counts. V gene TRBV3-1 combines with J gene TRBJ1-1; D remains ambiguous. This CDR3 has 12 residues. Germline CDR1 is LGHDT and CDR2 is YNNKEL (reference sequence). V was cut by 3 bases and J by 1 base, with 3 bases left in between. DNA for the CDR3: TGTGCCAGCAGCCATCGGAACACTGAAGCTTTCTTT. Its translation: CASSHRNTEAFF. Full variable domain (outside the CDR3, taken from reference TRBV3-1 and TRBJ1-1): DTAVSQTPKYLVTQMGNDKSIKCEQNLGHDTMYWYKQDSKKFLKIMFSYNNKELIINETVPNRFSPKSPDKAHLNLHINSLELGDSAVYFCASSHRNTEAFFGQGTRLTVV.

In its sample, this clonotype was seen once. The chain employs TRBV28 and TRBJ2-2, with 8 bases fitting TRBD1. This CDR3 contains 15 residues. The V and J ends lost 6 bases and 7 bases, in that order; junction bases with no gene match: 10. Germline lookup yields CDR1 MDHEN and CDR2 SYDVKM. CDR3 loop: CASRRIQGVDGELFF. CDR3 in DNA: TGTGCCAGCAGACGGATACAGGGGGTTGACGGGGAGCTGTTTTTT.